This TCR beta chain was sequenced during a study of control samples from healthy donors and cancer patients. TCRdb's table, derived via immunoSEQ multiplex PCR, lists solely in-frame clones and lacks some. The profile covers 120,000 or so clones, with more than 75% appearing a single time and 1.5% to 2% taken by the ten largest. This CDR3 is built from 20 residues. Trimming at V came to 6 bases and at J to 5 bases, leaving 23 bases not matched to a gene. Germline V gene sequence: CDR1 MNHNY, CDR2 SVGAGI (reference sequence). Sequenced sample: blood. This sequence joins TRBV6-6 and TRBJ2-2; TRBD2 agrees at 8 bases. This sequence originates from a man younger than 35 in good health. The CDR3 DNA follows: TGTGCCAGCAGCCGCCCTACAATAATGCCGAGCGGGAGTCGTACCGGGGAGCTGTTTTTT. Translation: CASSRPTIMPSGSRTGELFF.